One sample yielded the 9 T cell receptor beta chains listed below, sequenced in a study of neoadjuvant anti-PD-1 for oral cavity cancer. Data came from immunoSEQ multiplex PCR; TCRdb stores just in-frame clones and leaves some out. The table shows about 80,000 clones, with approximately 84% occurring only once. Sample: PBMCs, taken before nivolumab (anti-PD-1) treatment. The receptor set was obtained from a person between 40 and 85 years old with oral cavity squamous cell carcinoma.

The rearrangement joins TRBV7-3 to TRBJ2-3, with D unclear. The CDR3 spans 15 residues. The V and J ends lost 3 bases and 0 bases respectively, with 10 bases between them. Germline CDR1 is SGHTA and CDR2 is FQGTGA. CDR3 protein: CASSFSLGSTDTQYF. The CDR3 DNA reads TGTGCCAGCAGCTTTAGTCTCGGGAGCACAGATACGCAGTATTTT. The full variable domain, with the rest looked up from reference TRBV7-3 and TRBJ2-3, is GAGVSQTPSNKVTEKGKYVELRCDPISGHTALYWYRQSLGQGPEFLIYFQGTGAADDSGLPNDRFFAVRPEGSVSTLKIQRTERGDSAVYLCASSFSLGSTDTQYFGPGTRLTVL.

The V call is TRBV27, the J call TRBJ2-1; D might be TRBD1 (5 bases). This CDR3 region has 13 residues. Between the trimmed V and J ends, which lost 3 bases and 8 bases, there was a span of 11 bases. Germline-derived CDR1 and CDR2 are MNHEY and SMNVEV (reference sequence). The CDR3 bases are TGTGCCAGCAGTTTCCATCAGGGTTATGAGCAGTTCTTC. Its translation: CASSFHQGYEQFF.

V gene TRBV10-1 combines with J gene TRBJ2-2; D is unclear. The CDR3 consists of 13 residues. V lost 6 bases, J lost 4 bases, and 9 bases lay in between. Germline CDR1 is WNHNN and CDR2 is SYGVQD (reference sequence). In nucleotides, the CDR3 is TGCGCCAGCAGAGCTTCTCCCACCGGGGAGCTGTTTTTT. This sequence encodes CASRASPTGELFF.

CDR3 nucleotides: TGTGCCATCAGTGAATCGGGGGCCAATGAAGCTTTCTTT. Its translation: CAISESGANEAFF. This chain links TRBV10-3 with TRBJ1-1; perhaps TRBD1 as D (6 bases). The CDR3 spans 13 residues. With 3 bases removed from V and 7 bases from J, the gap between germline ends came to 12 bases. Germline V gives CDR1 ENHRY, CDR2 SYGVKD.

The genes are TRBV2 and TRBJ2-5, with D perhaps TRBD1 or TRBD2 (6 bases each). Germline V gene lookup returns CDR1 SNHLY and CDR2 FYNNEI. There are 14 residues in the CDR3. V was shortened by 4 bases and J by 4 bases, with 13 bases between the two germline ends. The CDR3 DNA reads as TGTGCCAGCAGTGCTGGAGGGGGGACAGAGACCCAGTACTTC. This gives the protein CASSAGGGTETQYF.

This clone was counted between two and nine times. The chain joins TRBV2 to TRBJ2-5; D unresolved. Trimming took off 2 bases at V and 5 bases at J, with 12 bases between the two ends. The CDR3 loop spans 14 amino acids. Germline V gene sequence: CDR1 SNHLY, CDR2 FYNNEI. As DNA, the CDR3 is TGTGCCAGCAGTGAAAGTGGGCCGGGTGAGACCCAGTACTTC. The encoded protein is CASSESGPGETQYF.

The V gene is TRBV29-1, the J gene TRBJ1-5; 11 nucleotides line up with TRBD1. Germline-derived CDR1 and CDR2 are SQVTM and ANQGSEA. J was trimmed by 7 bases and V by 5 bases; bases with no gene match: 10. This CDR3 spans 15 amino acids. The CDR3 DNA reads as TGCAGCGTTACGGCCGGGACAGGGGGAGGGCAGCCCCAGCATTTT. The encoded protein is CSVTAGTGGGQPQHF. Variable domain in full (rest from reference TRBV29-1 and TRBJ1-5): SAVISQKPSRDICQRGTSLTIQCQVDSQVTMMFWYRQQPGQSLTLIATANQGSEATYESGFVIDKFPISRPNLTFSTLTVSNMSPEDSSIYLCSVTAGTGGGQPQHFGDGTRLSIL.

The CDR3, as DNA: TGTGCCAGCAGCTTGGAGGGTGTCCCCTCTGGGGCCAACGTCCTGACTTTC. Protein sequence: CASSLEGVPSGANVLTF. The V gene is TRBV5-5, the J gene TRBJ2-6; D not resolved. Trimming shortened V by 0 bases and J by 0 bases, and 10 bases separated the two germline ends. Germline-derived CDR1 and CDR2 are SGHKS and YYEKEE (reference sequence). The CDR3 has 17 residues.

The CDR3 bases are TGTGCCAGTAGGCGACTAGCGGAGTCCTACGAGCAGTACTTC. Protein: CASRRLAESYEQYF. The V call is TRBV19, the J call TRBJ2-7; 9 bases are shared with TRBD2. Germline V lookup: CDR1 LNHDA, CDR2 SQIVND (reference sequence). The CDR3 is made up of 14 amino acids. V gave up 6 bases and J gave up 1 base; unmatched junction bases: 4.